What follows are 3 T cell receptor beta chains derived from one specimen sequenced in a study of post-analysis software for immune sequencing data. No antigen is known for these receptors. TCR beta libraries were prepared from cDNA with unique molecular identifiers. TCRdb passed the PCR reads through MiXCR, listing each CDR3 protein once. The repertoire holds roughly 620,000 distinct CDR3 sequences, with 44% as singletons. General study points: Controls showed lower frequencies than patients for four to six TRBV segments, and TRBV5-6, TRBV5-1 and TRBV20-1 were among these.

The sample taken for sequencing was blood. The receptors stem from a girl aged 5 to 17 with multiple sclerosis.

This rearrangement joins TRBV5-1 to TRBJ1-2; 9 bases agree with TRBD1. V was pared by 0 bases and J by 7 bases, with 7 bases of the junction left unmatched. The V gene's germline CDR1 is SGHRS and CDR2 YFSETQ. CDR3 length equals 15 residues. CDR3 protein: CASSLGAQGASGYTF. Written as DNA, the CDR3 is TGCGCCAGCAGCTTGGGGGCACAGGGGGCAAGTGGCTACACCTTC.

This sequence joins TRBV6-2 or TRBV6-3 and TRBJ1-1; the D is unclear. V was pared by 6 bases and J by 11 bases, with 4 bases between. CDR3 length: 8 amino acids. Germline lookup yields CDR1 MNHEY and CDR2 SVGEGT. The CDR3 DNA follows: TGTGCCAGCAGGCGGGCTTTCTTT. It is translated as CASRRAFF.

The chain recombines TRBV5-1 with TRBJ1-5; D perhaps matches TRBD1 (6 bases). Trimming removed 3 bases from V and 5 bases from J, with 12 bases in between. Germline lookup yields CDR1 SGHRS and CDR2 YFSETQ. The CDR3 totals 14 residues. As DNA, the CDR3 is TGCGCCAGCAGCTCGACAGGATTTGATCAGCCCCAGCATTTT. This gives the protein CASSSTGFDQPQHF. Drawing the rest from reference TRBV5-1 and TRBJ1-5, the complete variable domain is KAGVTQTPRYLIKTRGQQVTLSCSPISGHRSVSWYQQTPGQGLQFLFEYFSETQRNKGNFPGRFSGRQFSNSRSEMNVSTLELGDSALYLCASSSTGFDQPQHFGDGTRLSIL.